Given below is one T cell receptor (beta chain) in context. Measured with immunoSEQ multiplex PCR; TCRdb has only the in-frame clones, and not every one. The table has hundreds of thousands of clones, roughly 90% seen once; the top ten hold around 8.9%. Trimming cost V 7 bases and J 10 bases; bases outside gene matches: 12. Germline lookup yields CDR1 MGHDK and CDR2 SYGVNS. This CDR3 is built from 13 residues. These data originate in a study of blood T cell repertoires in COVID-19. The sequence came from a woman between 18 and 29 years old who had recovered from COVID-19. The sequenced sample consisted of PBMCs or T cells enriched from blood (not recorded which). The chain couples TRBV25-1 to TRBJ2-7; 8 bases align to TRBD2. The CDR3 DNA sequence: TGTGCCAGCACCGCCGCTGCGGGGGGCGGACAGTACTTC. Protein: CASTAAAGGGQYF.